This entry describes one T cell receptor (beta chain). This clone appeared once. Its antigen is still unknown. The record has no base qualities; no much larger clone is one base away. TCRbeta CDR3 regions were amplified from genomic DNA using the immunoSEQ Assay, a bias-controlled multiplex PCR. As for the authors' bioinformatics: The number of nucleated cells in each sample was estimated by amplification of reference gene primers within the assay. Sequence reads were collapsed and filtered to measure the absolute abundance of every unique TCRbeta CDR3 rearrangement. For each sample, productive Simpson clonality was calculated as the square root of Simpson's diversity index over productive rearrangements. TCRdb carries this immuneACCESS record with in-frame sequences only. Its versions omit some clonotypes, under half of them owing to an unresolved V gene in the studies checked, with the rest unexplained. Clone size and the V and J calls come from that table; the DNA yielded D and trimming. This sample has around 58,000 clones in its table, and about 89% of those were observed once. Around 7.3% of the sample belongs to the ten largest clones.

The data were taken from a study of blood T cell repertoires in COVID-19 (dated by TCRdb to about 2020). As for the study more broadly: Collaborator samples came from the United States, Italy and Spain and covered acute and convalescent phases of COVID-19. The repertoires were released in a freely available public database meant as a resource for research on the immune response to SARS-CoV-2. Samples came from the ongoing ImmuneRACE study (first 160 participants) plus 1,254 subjects from 6 global collaborators. The prospective study material was composed of cDNA or gDNA derived from T cells, B-cell-depleted T cells, or PBMCs. Subjects who had been exposed to COVID-19, were actively infected with it, or had recovered from it provided the deeply sampled blood TCRbeta repertoires that made up the dataset. A de-identified subject ID, COVID-19 status, age in years and sex were almost always included in the sample metadata. Where available, HLA class I and class II types were taken from metadata supplied by the sample provider and were not determined by assay-based typing.

The collaborating institutions used their own protocols to collect whole blood in K2EDTA tubes. For TCRbeta analysis, collaborators shipped samples as frozen whole blood, isolated PBMCs, or DNA extracted from either of those sample types. Study-wide findings and limitations: Clinical and demographic metadata were provided uncurated, with the amount varying by source and participant.

Counted from cysteine to phenylalanine, this CDR3 has 13 amino acids. Solely the CDR3 DNA is kept, with 39 bases framed from the first base. Reading the germline V gene gives CDR1 SGHVS and CDR2 FQNEAQ. Between the V and J ends, shortened by 2 bases and 7 bases respectively, the junction contains 11 bases. Sequences were obtained from peripheral blood. This receptor was obtained from a woman in her sixties or seventies with active or convalescent COVID-19. The V and J genes are TRBV7-8 and TRBJ1-1, and the D gene may be TRBD1, 6 bases matching. The bases are TGTGCCAGCAGCTTACGGGACATGAATGAAGCTTTCTTT. It specifies CASSLRDMNEAFF.